Below, 11 T cell receptor beta chains from the same sample are listed, as sequenced in a study of beta chain features in type 1 diabetes. Every isolated RNA sample was fully reverse transcribed, so sequencing captured expressed TCRB transcripts. Clones were read by immunoSEQ multiplex PCR, and TCRdb kept only the in-frame ones, dropping some. The sample lists almost 350,000 clones; roughly 8% were seen once. Specimen: central memory CD4+ T cells from blood. These receptors came from a woman between 18 and 29 years old in good health.

This sequence joins TRBV7-2 and TRBJ2-1, with D unclear. This CDR3 spans 12 amino acids. The germline V and J ends were trimmed by 5 bases and 7 bases, with 9 bases remaining between them. The germline CDR1 and CDR2 sequences are SGHTA and FQGNSA. CDR3 in amino acids: CASSQWGNEQFF. CDR3 bases: TGTGCCAGCAGCCAGTGGGGTAATGAGCAGTTCTTC.

This clone was seen more than once but under ten times. This chain links TRBV28 with TRBJ1-2, with 7 bases lining up with TRBD1. Germline V gene sequence: CDR1 MDHEN, CDR2 SYDVKM. The CDR3 is 13 residues long. After removal of 6 bases from V and 5 bases from J, the junction contained 6 bases not matched to a gene. CDR3 sequence (DNA): TGTGCCAGCAGCTCAGGGACAGAGTATGGCTACACCTTC. This gives the protein CASSSGTEYGYTF.

This clone was seen only a few times. The rearrangement joins TRBV6-1 to TRBJ2-3, with D maybe TRBD1 (5 bases). The CDR3 length is 12 residues. Trimming took off 6 bases at V and 8 bases at J, with 12 bases between the two ends. CDR1 MNHNS and CDR2 SASEGT come from the germline V gene. In nucleotides, the CDR3 is TGTGCCAGCAGCAAAGACAGTTCTACGCAGTATTTT. Protein: CASSKDSSTQYF.

This clone was observed at least ten times. The J gene is TRBJ1-1, the V gene TRBV7-3; D unresolved. CDR1 is SGHTA, CDR2 FQGTGA, per germline. The V end was cut by 2 bases, the J end by 5 bases, with 12 bases between. The CDR3 is 14 amino acids. CDR3 in DNA: TGTGCCAGCAGCTTAGGAGATCCGGGAACTGAAGCTTTCTTT. Protein: CASSLGDPGTEAFF. Full variable domain (remainder filled in from reference TRBV7-3 and TRBJ1-1): GAGVSQTPSNKVTEKGKYVELRCDPISGHTALYWYRQSLGQGPEFLIYFQGTGAADDSGLPNDRFFAVRPEGSVSTLKIQRTERGDSAVYLCASSLGDPGTEAFFGQGTRLTVV.

This clone was counted only a few times. The gene calls are TRBV19 and TRBJ2-5, with 7 bases aligning to TRBD1. The CDR3 spans 12 residues. The germline gives CDR1 LNHDA, CDR2 SQIVND (reference sequence). J gave up 5 bases and V 5 bases, and 2 bases lay outside the gene matches. CDR3 amino acids: CASSPDRETQYF. CDR3 sequence (DNA): TGTGCCAGTAGTCCGGACAGGGAGACCCAGTACTTC.

This clone was counted only a few times. The rearrangement joins TRBV18 to TRBJ1-1, with D unclear. Germline V gives CDR1 KGHSH, CDR2 LQKENI. The V end was cut by 3 bases, the J end by 1 base, with 12 bases between. The CDR3 sequence is 15 residues long. CDR3 in DNA: TGTGCCAGCTCACCGTGGGAGGGCCCGAACACTGAAGCTTTCTTT. It codes for CASSPWEGPNTEAFF.

This clone was detected a few times. The chain links TRBV10-3 to TRBJ2-1, with TRBD2 identical over 10 bases. CDR3 length equals 14 residues. The J segment lost 4 bases and the V segment lost 6 bases, leaving 3 bases of the junction unmatched. Germline CDR1 is ENHRY and CDR2 is SYGVKD. The CDR3 region is CAISGLAEYNEQFF. In nucleotides, the CDR3 is TGTGCCATCAGCGGACTAGCGGAATACAATGAGCAGTTCTTC.

The chain uses TRBV5-8 and TRBJ2-7; no firm D call. The CDR3 is 14 residues long. With 0 bases removed from V and 3 bases from J, the gap between germline ends came to 10 bases. The germline gives CDR1 SGHTS, CDR2 YDEGEE. CDR3 loop: CASSLGHLIYEQYF. CDR3 in DNA: TGTGCCAGCAGCTTGGGACACCTGATCTACGAGCAGTACTTC.

This clone showed up just a few times. This chain connects TRBV25-1 to TRBJ2-5; possibly TRBD2 for D (7 bases). V lost 7 bases, J lost 10 bases, and 16 bases lay in between. The CDR3 contains 12 residues. Per the germline V gene, CDR1 is MGHDK and CDR2 is SYGVNS. The CDR3 DNA follows: TGTGCCAGCATTAGTGAAGGGGGGGTCCAGTACTTC. Translation: CASISEGGVQYF. Combining the CDR3 with reference TRBV25-1 and TRBJ2-5 gives the whole variable domain EADIYQTPRYLVIGTGKKITLECSQTMGHDKMYWYQQDPGMELHLIHYSYGVNSTEKGDLSSESTVSRIRTEHFPLTLESARPSHTSQYLCASISEGGVQYFGPGTRLLVL.

This clone has just a few counts. This chain connects TRBV7-9 to TRBJ2-7, with a tentative D call TRBD2 (5 bases). The length of the CDR3 is 18 residues. Trimming took 2 bases from V and 5 from J, leaving 25 bases between them. CDR1 and CDR2 from the germline V gene are SEHNR and FQNEAQ (reference sequence). The CDR3 here is CASSLTLGFGESENEQYF. Here the CDR3 DNA reads TGTGCCAGCAGCTTAACCTTGGGTTTCGGGGAGAGTGAGAACGAGCAGTACTTC.

This clone was counted between two and nine times. The chain recombines TRBV2 with TRBJ2-7; D gene ambiguous. The CDR3 totals 14 residues. Trimming cost V 2 bases and J 2 bases, with 10 bases left between them. The V gene's germline CDR1 is SNHLY and CDR2 FYNNEI. Here the CDR3 DNA reads TGTGCCAGCAGTGAATCACAGCTAGCCTACGAGCAGTACTTC. As protein: CASSESQLAYEQYF.